Detailed here is one T cell receptor (beta chain). Its matching antigen is unknown. The data were obtained in a study of response to subunit inactivated influenza vaccine. The CDR3 totals 14 residues. The V gene's germline CDR1 is MNHEY and CDR2 SVGAGI. The V gene lost 2 bases and the J gene lost 5 bases, with 11 bases spanning the gap. TCRdb reprocessed the RT-PCR reads via MiXCR and lists one record per CDR3 protein. The table lists over 150,000 distinct CDR3 sequences, about 15% of them singletons. Findings and limits, study-wide: Authors proposed each seasonal influenza vaccination draws in few new T cells.

This receptor was identified in a man aged 50-59 years who received an inactivated influenza vaccine. J is TRBJ2-3 and V is TRBV6-5; a weak D match, TRBD2 (6 bases). Sample: CD8+ T cells sorted from PBMCs, taken 5 days after vaccination. The CDR3 bases are TGTGCCAGCAGTTACGCCCGACTAGGAGATACGCAGTATTTT. It yields the protein CASSYARLGDTQYF.